The rows below give T cell receptor beta chains drawn from one sample of a study of blood T cell repertoires in COVID-19. Clones were sequenced by immunoSEQ multiplex PCR, and TCRdb holds only the in-frame ones, with some missing. The data show around 130,000 clones, over 85% seen once. Input material: peripheral blood. The source is a man in his fifties or sixties with active COVID-19. The CDR3 runs from the conserved cysteine through the conserved F or W. The size of a clone is reported for some rows only, either as once, few or many, or as a class for expanded clones.

v_call	clone_size	j_call	cdr3_aa
TRBV7-8	NA	TRBJ2-1	CASSFKTQLSGRTYNEQFF
TRBV27	NA	TRBJ2-5	CASSRTLADQETQYF
TRBV2	NA	TRBJ1-2	CASSAIDRGYGYTF
TRBV6-5	NA	TRBJ2-3	CASRGAGATDTQYF
TRBV24-1	NA	TRBJ2-1	CATSGYNEQFF
TRBV7-2	NA	TRBJ2-2	CASSYNLPGELFF
TRBV28	NA	TRBJ2-5	CASSLAAGRETQYF
TRBV7-6	NA	TRBJ2-7	CARTGGLYEQYF
TRBV5-4	NA	TRBJ1-1	CASSPSVNTEAFF
TRBV6-1	NA	TRBJ2-3	CASREAGGYTDTQYF
TRBV18	NA	TRBJ1-3	CASSPTEGNTIYF
TRBV6-5	NA	TRBJ2-2	CASSSDRGITGELFF
TRBV2	NA	TRBJ2-1	CASSEALSWYNEQFF
TRBV5-5	NA	TRBJ2-7	CASSLGQGARYEQYF
TRBV12-5	NA	TRBJ1-5	CASGLALSGPLNQPQHF
TRBV20-1	NA	TRBJ2-1	CSASGGEGGPGQFF
TRBV19	NA	TRBJ1-5	CASSIRLNSNQPQHF
TRBV7-2	once	TRBJ2-3	CASSYSGGADTQYF
TRBV18	NA	TRBJ2-7	CASSPDRAVGEQYF
TRBV11-3	NA	TRBJ2-2	CASSFSLAGDTGELFF
TRBV28	NA	TRBJ1-1	CASSSYRVNTEAFF
TRBV5-6	NA	TRBJ1-1	CASSWDRERGITEAFF
TRBV28	NA	TRBJ2-7	CASSRTGPYEQYF
TRBV7-2	NA	TRBJ1-2	CASSLAGNRGYTF
TRBV28	NA	TRBJ1-2	CASIAGQVSILYGYTF
TRBV3-1/TRBV3-2	NA	TRBJ2-1	CASSPKGLAGVDEQFF
TRBV5-1	NA	TRBJ2-7	CASSLSGASPAEQYF
TRBV19	NA	TRBJ1-5	CASIQSPNQPQHF
TRBV14	NA	TRBJ2-1	CASSFWTSGTDYNEQFF
TRBV6-1	NA	TRBJ1-3	CASSETAGNTIYF
TRBV30	NA	TRBJ1-6	CAWKQGIYNSPLHF
TRBV5-6	NA	TRBJ2-3	CASSLLGGMITDTQYF
TRBV6-2/TRBV6-3	NA	TRBJ2-3	CASSRGTGLLTDTQYF
TRBV5-1	NA	TRBJ2-1	CASSLGTSGYNEQFF
TRBV4-1	few	TRBJ1-5	CASSQETGYQPQHF
TRBV19	NA	TRBJ1-1	CASSISWQGGNTEAFF
TRBV7-2	NA	TRBJ2-3	CASSLGGVSADTQYF
TRBV27	once	TRBJ2-1	CASSLGTSGNNEQFF
TRBV18	NA	TRBJ1-1	CASSEGQGGTEAFF
TRBV19	NA	TRBJ1-1	CASSTGGYTEAFF
TRBV5-1	NA	TRBJ2-1	CASSLGGLNNEQFF
TRBV10-3	NA	TRBJ1-1	CAIRDRGNTEAFF
TRBV7-2	NA	TRBJ2-1	CASSLLAGTYNEQFF
TRBV27	NA	TRBJ1-1	CASSFEGANTEAFF
TRBV5-1	NA	TRBJ2-5	CASSRGLNQETQYF
TRBV23-1	NA	TRBJ1-5	CASSPPTGARYSNQPQHF
TRBV4-1	NA	TRBJ1-4	CASSQPLNEKLFF